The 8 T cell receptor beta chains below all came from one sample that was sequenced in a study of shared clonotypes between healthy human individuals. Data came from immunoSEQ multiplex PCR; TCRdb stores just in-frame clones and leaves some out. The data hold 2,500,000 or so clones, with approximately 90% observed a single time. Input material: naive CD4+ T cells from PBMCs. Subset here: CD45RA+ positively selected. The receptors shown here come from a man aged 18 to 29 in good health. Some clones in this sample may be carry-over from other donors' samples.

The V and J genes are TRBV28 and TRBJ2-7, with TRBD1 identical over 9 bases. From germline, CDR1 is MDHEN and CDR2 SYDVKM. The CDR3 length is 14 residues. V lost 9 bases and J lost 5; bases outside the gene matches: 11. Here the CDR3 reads CARDRPGQGDEQYF. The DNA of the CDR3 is TGTGCCAGGGACCGTCCGGGACAGGGTGACGAGCAGTACTTC.

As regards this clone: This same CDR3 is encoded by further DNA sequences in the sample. This chain's CDR3 is CASSSGYTEAFF. CDR3 coding DNA: TGTGCCAGCAGCTCTGGGTACACTGAAGCTTTCTTT. The J gene is TRBJ1-1, the V gene TRBV5-4, with D unclear. The V end lost 3 bases, the J end lost 3 bases, and 6 bases lay between the germline ends. From germline, CDR1 is SGHNT and CDR2 YYREEE (reference sequence). CDR3 length: 12 residues.

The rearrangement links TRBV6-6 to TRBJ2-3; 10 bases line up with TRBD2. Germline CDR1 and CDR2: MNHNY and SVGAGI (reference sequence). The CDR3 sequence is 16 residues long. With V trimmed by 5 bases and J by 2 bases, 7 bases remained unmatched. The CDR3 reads CASSQREGAATDTQYF. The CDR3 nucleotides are TGTGCCAGCAGTCAGCGGGAGGGAGCGGCCACAGATACGCAGTATTTT.

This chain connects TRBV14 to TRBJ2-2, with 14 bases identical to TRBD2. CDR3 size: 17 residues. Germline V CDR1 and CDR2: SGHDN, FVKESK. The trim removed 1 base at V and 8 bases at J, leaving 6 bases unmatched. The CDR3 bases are TGTGCCAGCAGCCAAGGTCGGACTAGCGGGAGGTTTGGGGAGCTGTTTTTT. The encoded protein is CASSQGRTSGRFGELFF. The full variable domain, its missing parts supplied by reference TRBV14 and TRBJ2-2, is EAGVTQFPSHSVIEKGQTVTLRCDPISGHDNLYWYRRVMGKEIKFLLHFVKESKQDESGMPNNRFLAERTGGTYSTLKVQPAELEDSGVYFCASSQGRTSGRFGELFFGEGSRLTVL.

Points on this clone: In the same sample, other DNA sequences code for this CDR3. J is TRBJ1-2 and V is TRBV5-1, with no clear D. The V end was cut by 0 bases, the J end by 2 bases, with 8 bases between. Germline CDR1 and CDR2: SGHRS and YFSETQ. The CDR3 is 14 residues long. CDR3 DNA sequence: TGCGCCAGCAGCTTGGTTGCCTCCAACTATGGCTACACCTTC. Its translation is CASSLVASNYGYTF.

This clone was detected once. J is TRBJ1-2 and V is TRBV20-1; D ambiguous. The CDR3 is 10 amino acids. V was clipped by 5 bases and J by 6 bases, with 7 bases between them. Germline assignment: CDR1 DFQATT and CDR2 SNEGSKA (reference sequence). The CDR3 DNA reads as TGCAGTGCTTTTAGAGATGGCTACACCTTC. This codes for CSAFRDGYTF.

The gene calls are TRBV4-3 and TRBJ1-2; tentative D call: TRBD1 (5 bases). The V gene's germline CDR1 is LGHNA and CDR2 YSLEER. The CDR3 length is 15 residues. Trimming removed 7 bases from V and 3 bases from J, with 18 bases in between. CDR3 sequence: CASTPWLAGDYGYTF. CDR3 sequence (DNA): TGCGCCAGCACCCCGTGGTTGGCGGGGGACTATGGCTACACCTTC.

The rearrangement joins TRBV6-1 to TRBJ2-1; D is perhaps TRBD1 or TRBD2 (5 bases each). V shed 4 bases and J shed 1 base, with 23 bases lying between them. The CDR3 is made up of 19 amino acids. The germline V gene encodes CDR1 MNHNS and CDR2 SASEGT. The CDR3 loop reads CASSAPGTSPQKSYNEQFF. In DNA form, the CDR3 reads TGTGCCAGCAGTGCTCCCGGGACCTCCCCCCAAAAATCCTACAATGAGCAGTTCTTC.